The rows below give T cell receptor beta chains drawn from one sample of a study of human T cells and chemical hapten exposure. TCRdb fed the RACE reads into MiXCR, producing one record per CDR3 protein. The data show 340,000 or so distinct CDR3 sequences, with approximately 6.3% seen just once and 8.4% held by the top ten. Specimen: whole blood, collected in connection with sensitization to the hapten diphenylcyclopropenone (DPC). These receptors originate from a woman aged 18-29 years with alopecia areata. Some clones in this sample may be carry-over from other donors' samples. The CDR3 runs from the conserved cysteine through the conserved F or W. The order of the fields is clone size, J gene, D gene, V gene, CDR3 DNA, CDR3 protein. A D gene is named only where the DNA matches it firmly. Not all rows give a size; the values are once, few, many and, for expanded clones, a class.

few,TRBJ1-2,-,TRBV5-5,TGTGCCAGCAGCTTGGGTACAGCTCCAGGGGATGGCTACACCTTC,CASSLGTAPGDGYTF
many,TRBJ2-1,TRBD2,TRBV28,TGCGCCAGCAGCTCCTTAGCGGGGGGGCCTTACAATGAGCAGTTCTTC,CASSSLAGGPYNEQFF
few,TRBJ2-2,-,TRBV7-2,TGTGCCAGCAGCTTAGATATTGTGGCGGTCGGGGAGCTGTTTTTT,CASSLDIVAVGELFF
many,TRBJ2-1,-,TRBV4-1,TGCGCCAGCAGCCAAAACCTCTACAATGAGCAGTTCTTC,CASSQNLYNEQFF
many,TRBJ2-7,-,TRBV5-6,TGTGCCAGCAGCTTGGGGACAGTCCACTCCTACGAGCAGTACTTC,CASSLGTVHSYEQYF
few,TRBJ1-2,TRBD1,TRBV28,TGTGCCAGCAGTATACAGGGGGCGAAATATGGCTACACCTTC,CASSIQGAKYGYTF
-,TRBJ1-3,-,TRBV25-1,TGTGCCAGCTCCCCGGGGGGTGGAAACACCATATATTTT,CASSPGGGNTIYF
many,TRBJ2-6,TRBD1,TRBV10-3,TGTGCCATCAGCATAGACAGGGTGGGTTCCTCTGGGGCCAACGTCCTGACTTTC,CAISIDRVGSSGANVLTF
many,TRBJ2-6,-,TRBV25-1,TGTGCCAGCACTCGGTCTGGGGCCAACGTCCTGACTTTC,CASTRSGANVLTF
-,TRBJ1-1,-,TRBV6-2/TRBV6-3,TGTGCCAGCAGTTCCCCTCCGGGGAGGTCCATCAAGAACACTGAAGCTTTCTTT,CASSSPPGRSIKNTEAFF